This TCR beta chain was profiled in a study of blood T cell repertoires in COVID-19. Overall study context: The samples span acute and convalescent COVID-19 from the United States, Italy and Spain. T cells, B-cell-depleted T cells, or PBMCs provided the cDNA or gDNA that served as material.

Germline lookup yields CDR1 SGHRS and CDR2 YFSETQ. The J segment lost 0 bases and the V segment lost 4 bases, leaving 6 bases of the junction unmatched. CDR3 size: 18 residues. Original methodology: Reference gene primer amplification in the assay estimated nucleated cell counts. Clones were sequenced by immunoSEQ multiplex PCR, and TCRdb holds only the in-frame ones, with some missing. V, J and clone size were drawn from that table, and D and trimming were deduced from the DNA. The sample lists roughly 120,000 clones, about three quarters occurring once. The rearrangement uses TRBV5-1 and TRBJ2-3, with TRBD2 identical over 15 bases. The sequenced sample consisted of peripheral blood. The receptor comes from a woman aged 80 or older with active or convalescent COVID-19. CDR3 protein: CASSLGLAGGISTDTQYF. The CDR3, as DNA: TGCGCCAGCAGCCTTGGACTAGCGGGAGGGATAAGCACAGATACGCAGTATTTT.